This T cell receptor beta chain was found in a study of blood T cell repertoires in COVID-19. Study summary: Sources were T cells, B-cell-depleted T cells, or PBMCs; the material itself was cDNA or gDNA.

V was clipped by 6 bases and J by 8 bases; unmatched bases: 4. CDR3 length equals 13 residues. Germline CDR1 MRHNA, CDR2 SNTAGT. Profiling relied on immunoSEQ multiplex PCR, and the TCRdb table lists in-frame clones only, not all of them. The sample lists more than 70,000 clones; 70% to 90% were seen once. The sample was peripheral blood. The sequence came from a man between 50 and 59 years old with acute or convalescent COVID-19. The J gene is TRBJ1-6, the V gene TRBV6-4, with 7 bases aligning to TRBD1. The CDR3 DNA reads as TGTGCCAGCAGGGCCGACAGGGATTCACCCCTCCACTTT. Translation: CASRADRDSPLHF.